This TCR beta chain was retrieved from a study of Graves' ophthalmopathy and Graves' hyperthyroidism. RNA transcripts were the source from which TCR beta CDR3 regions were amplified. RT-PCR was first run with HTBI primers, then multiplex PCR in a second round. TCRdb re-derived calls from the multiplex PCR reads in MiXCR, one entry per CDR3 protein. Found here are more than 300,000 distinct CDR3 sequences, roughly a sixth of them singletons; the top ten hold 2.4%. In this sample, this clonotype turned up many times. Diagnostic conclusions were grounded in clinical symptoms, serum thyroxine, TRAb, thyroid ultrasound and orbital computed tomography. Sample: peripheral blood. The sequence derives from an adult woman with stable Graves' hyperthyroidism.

The CDR3 sequence is CASRLGNSNQPQHF. The CDR3 DNA follows: TGTGCCAGCAGACTAGGTAATAGCAATCAGCCCCAGCATTTT. The gene calls are TRBV12-3 or TRBV12-4 and TRBJ1-5; D not resolved. This CDR3 region has 14 residues. The V end was cut by 6 bases, the J end by 0 bases, with 9 bases between.